What follows is one T cell receptor (beta chain) and its context. This specimen comes from a study of T cell responses to AZD1222 COVID-19 vaccine. Both about-4-week and about-12-week second-dose recipients were combined. The method was immunoSEQ multiplex PCR; TCRdb's version includes in-frame clones alone and lacks a portion of them. The table has about 140,000 clones, 80% to 95% seen once; the top ten hold about 3.7%. This TCR derives from an adult who received the AZD1222 COVID-19 vaccine. Here the sequenced sample was peripheral blood, taken 28 days after the second AZD1222 dose.

CDR3 sequence: CASSSQGIQTEAFF. Here the CDR3 DNA reads TGTGCCAGCAGCTCACAGGGGATACAGACTGAAGCTTTCTTT. This sequence joins TRBV7-9 and TRBJ1-1; 7 bases align to TRBD1. The CDR3 consists of 14 residues. Unmatched junction bases numbered 7, after V lost 4 bases and J lost 5 bases. Germline values: CDR1 SEHNR, CDR2 FQNEAQ (reference sequence).